The 5 T cell receptor beta chains in this list originate from one sample, sequenced in a study of T cells after yellow fever vaccination. TCRdb redid the calling of the 5' RACE reads with MiXCR, one entry per CDR3 protein. The sample lists 300,000 to 450,000 distinct CDR3 sequences, around 8.1% occurring once. Sequencing used PBMCs, obtained 45 days after the first yellow fever vaccination. These receptor sequences come from a man aged 18 to 30 who received the YFV17D yellow fever vaccine.

The sample holds a few counts of this clonotype. The CDR3 protein is CATSDQVTNYGYTF. CDR3 sequence (DNA): TGTGCCACCAGTGATCAAGTCACTAACTATGGCTACACCTTC. The genes are TRBV24-1 and TRBJ1-2; no clear D gene. V lost 3 bases, J lost 0 bases, and 7 bases lay in between. The CDR3 spans 14 residues. The germline gives CDR1 KGHDR, CDR2 SFDVKD.

This clonotype has just a few counts. This chain joins TRBV3-1 and TRBJ2-4, with D uncertain. Between the trimmed V and J ends, which lost 1 base and 7 bases, there was a span of 5 bases. The germline CDR1 and CDR2 sequences are LGHDT and YNNKEL (reference sequence). The CDR3 runs 12 residues. CDR3 in amino acids: CASSQVVNIQYF. CDR3 sequence (DNA): TGTGCCAGCAGCCAAGTTGTGAACATTCAGTACTTC.

This clonotype showed up many times. This chain connects TRBV12-3 or TRBV12-4 to TRBJ2-7, with 8 bases lining up with TRBD1. V gave up 3 bases and J gave up 3 bases; unmatched junction bases: 1. The CDR3 runs to 13 residues. The CDR3: CASSFGQGYEQYV. Written as DNA, the CDR3 is TGTGCCAGCAGTTTTGGACAGGGCTACGAGCAGTACGTC.

The chain is built from TRBV7-6 and TRBJ2-7; 10 positions match TRBD2. Germline-derived CDR1 and CDR2 are SGHVS and FNYEAQ. Trimming at V came to 1 base and at J to 1 base, leaving 1 base not matched to a gene. CDR3 length: 15 amino acids. The CDR3 nucleotides are TGTGCCAGCAGCTTAGGGACTAGCGGTTCCTACGAGCAGTACTTC. Translation: CASSLGTSGSYEQYF.

The V gene is TRBV12-3 or TRBV12-4, the J gene TRBJ1-2, with TRBD1 as a possible D gene (6 bases). The CDR3 covers 15 residues. Trimming removed 1 base at V and 5 bases at J, with 14 bases between. DNA for the CDR3: TGTGCCAGCAGTTTAGAGCAGGGGATACAGTATGGCTACACCTTC. Translated: CASSLEQGIQYGYTF.